Below are 25 T cell receptor beta chains sequenced from a single sample in a study of T cell responses to AZD1222 COVID-19 vaccine. Measured with immunoSEQ multiplex PCR; TCRdb has only the in-frame clones, and not every one. The sample contains about 140,000 clones, approximately 95% of which appear only once. Sequencing used peripheral blood, obtained on day 0 of MenACWY control vaccination. The receptor source for this set is an adult in good health.

The chain carries TRBV5-1 and TRBJ2-7, with D maybe TRBD2 (6 bases). This CDR3 is 14 amino acids long. The V end was cut by 2 bases, the J end by 4 bases, with 13 bases between. Germline CDR1 reads SGHRS; CDR2 reads YFSETQ. The CDR3 nucleotides read TGCGCCAGCAGCTTCCGGACTAACCAATACGAGCAGTACTTC. The encoded protein is CASSFRTNQYEQYF. The variable domain in full, completed from reference TRBV5-1 and TRBJ2-7, reads KAGVTQTPRYLIKTRGQQVTLSCSPISGHRSVSWYQQTPGQGLQFLFEYFSETQRNKGNFPGRFSGRQFSNSRSEMNVSTLELGDSALYLCASSFRTNQYEQYFGPGTRLTVT.

The chain links TRBV5-1 to TRBJ1-3; D is perhaps TRBD1 (6 bases). The CDR3 has 14 amino acids. Per the germline V gene, CDR1 is SGHRS and CDR2 is YFSETQ. V gave up 0 bases and J gave up 5 bases, with 9 bases separating them. The CDR3 sequence: CASSLGQGRNTIYF. CDR3 in DNA: TGCGCCAGCAGCTTGGGGCAGGGGAGAAACACCATATATTTT.

The V and J genes are TRBV13 and TRBJ1-2, with D possibly TRBD1 on 5 matching bases. CDR1 is PRHDT, CDR2 FYEKMQ, per germline (reference sequence). The CDR3 is 15 residues long. V lost 3 bases and J lost 1, with 12 bases in between. CDR3 bases: TGTGCCAGCAGCTTTGGGCGGGACCATAACTATGGCTACACCTTC. This encodes CASSFGRDHNYGYTF.

The chain carries TRBV19 and TRBJ2-6, with D maybe TRBD2 (8 bases). Germline V lookup: CDR1 LNHDA, CDR2 SQIVND (reference sequence). Trimming pared 4 bases from V and 3 bases from J, leaving 22 bases between. This CDR3 is 19 amino acids long. This chain's CDR3 is CASSTLGGGRSGGANVLTF. CDR3 in DNA: TGTGCCAGTAGTACCCTAGGGGGCGGGAGGAGTGGTGGGGCCAACGTCCTGACTTTC.

The rearrangement links TRBV10-2 to TRBJ1-1; D may be TRBD1 (5 bases). The length of the CDR3 is 14 residues. Germline loops: CDR1 WSHSY, CDR2 SAAADI. V was clipped by 6 bases and J by 4 bases, with 15 bases between them. The CDR3 protein is CASSEHRGGTEAFF. CDR3 coding DNA: TGCGCCAGCAGCGAGCACCGGGGGGGCACTGAAGCTTTCTTT.

In nucleotides, the CDR3 is TGTGCCAGCAGCTCCGGACACTATGGCTACACCTTC. This translates into CASSSGHYGYTF. This chain uses TRBV7-8 with TRBJ1-2; unclear D gene. CDR1 is SGHVS and CDR2 is FQNEAQ in the germline V gene. This CDR3 spans 12 amino acids. Trimming took off 4 bases at V and 3 bases at J, with 6 bases between the two ends. Supplemented by reference TRBV7-8 and TRBJ1-2, the full variable domain reads GAGVSQSPRYKVAKRGQDVALRCDPISGHVSLFWYQQALGQGPEFLTYFQNEAQLDKSGLPSDRFFAERPEGSVSTLKIQRTQQEDSAVYLCASSSGHYGYTFGSGTRLTVV.

V is TRBV7-9 and J is TRBJ1-1; D unresolved. Trimming cost V 5 bases and J 7 bases, with 17 bases left between them. Germline CDR1 reads SEHNR; CDR2 reads FQNEAQ (reference sequence). This CDR3 region has 14 residues. CDR3 in DNA: TGTGCCAGCAGCCCAACAATGGGGTGGGGTGAAGCTTTCTTT. This sequence encodes CASSPTMGWGEAFF.

The V gene is TRBV5-1, the J gene TRBJ2-5; perhaps D is TRBD1 or TRBD2 (5 bases each). CDR1 and CDR2 (germline): SGHRS, YFSETQ. The CDR3 loop spans 15 amino acids. Trimming stripped 3 bases from V and 0 bases from J, with 12 bases between. The CDR3 here is CASSWGGSYQETQYF. DNA for the CDR3: TGCGCCAGCAGCTGGGGCGGGTCATACCAAGAGACCCAGTACTTC. Drawing the rest from reference TRBV5-1 and TRBJ2-5, the complete variable domain is KAGVTQTPRYLIKTRGQQVTLSCSPISGHRSVSWYQQTPGQGLQFLFEYFSETQRNKGNFPGRFSGRQFSNSRSEMNVSTLELGDSALYLCASSWGGSYQETQYFGPGTRLLVL.

The gene calls are TRBV7-9 and TRBJ1-3; D perhaps matches TRBD1 (5 bases). The CDR3 is 15 residues long. Trimming cost V 1 base and J 2 bases, with 9 bases left between them. Germline V gives CDR1 SEHNR, CDR2 FQNEAQ (reference sequence). CDR3 sequence: CASSLEAGTGNTIYF. The CDR3 DNA reads TGTGCCAGCAGCTTAGAAGCAGGGACTGGAAACACCATATATTTT.

This chain uses TRBV19 with TRBJ2-3; TRBD2 agrees at 11 bases. CDR3 size: 16 residues. V shed 2 bases and J 3 bases; nucleotides not matched to a gene: 4. Germline V gene data show CDR1 as LNHDA and CDR2 as SQIVND (reference sequence). This chain's CDR3 is CASSISLAGGTDTQYF. In nucleotides, the CDR3 is TGTGCCAGTAGTATAAGTCTAGCGGGAGGTACAGATACGCAGTATTTT.

The chain uses TRBV11-2 and TRBJ1-1, with 7 bases matching TRBD1. The trim removed 1 base at V and 4 bases at J, leaving 6 bases unmatched. The CDR3 contains 15 residues. Looked up from germline, CDR1 is SGHAT and CDR2 is FQNNGV. The CDR3 bases are TGTGCCAGCAGCTTAGTCACAGGGGCCGGCACTGAAGCTTTCTTT. Protein sequence: CASSLVTGAGTEAFF.

The genes are TRBV4-3 and TRBJ2-3; 13 positions agree with TRBD2. The germline V gene encodes CDR1 LGHNA and CDR2 YSLEER. The ends lost 4 bases at V and 3 bases at J; junction bases unmatched: 10. CDR3 length: 18 amino acids. Here the CDR3 DNA reads TGCGCCAGCAGCCGACGACTAGCGGGGGGCCTCGGTACAGATACGCAGTATTTT. Translating gives CASSRRLAGGLGTDTQYF.

This chain connects TRBV7-3 to TRBJ2-1; D is unclear. CDR3 length: 15 amino acids. Per germline, CDR1 SGHTA and CDR2 FQGTGA. Trimming took 5 bases from V and 7 from J, leaving 18 bases between them. Written as DNA, the CDR3 is TGTGCCAGCAGCCAAATCTTAGGACCTGTTAATGAGCAGTTCTTC. Translating gives CASSQILGPVNEQFF.

The chain employs TRBV5-1 and TRBJ2-3, with no clear D. CDR3 size: 15 residues. Germline CDR1 is SGHRS and CDR2 is YFSETQ. V lost 0 bases, J lost 0 bases, and 8 bases lay in between. The CDR3 reads CASSLAGVSTDTQYF. The CDR3 DNA is TGCGCCAGCAGCTTGGCTGGGGTAAGCACAGATACGCAGTATTTT.

This chain links TRBV10-2 with TRBJ1-2, with 7 bases identical to TRBD1. CDR1 WSHSY and CDR2 SAAADI come from the germline V gene. V was pared by 0 bases and J by 3 bases, with 7 bases of the junction left unmatched. The CDR3 sequence is 16 residues long. For the CDR3, the DNA is TGCGCCAGCAGTGAGTCGGGAGGAGGGGGCGACTATGGCTACACCTTC. Translating it yields CASSESGGGGDYGYTF.

The CDR3 region has the DNA TGTGCCAGCAGAATAGGTCTAGCGGTGATCTACGAGCAGTACTTC. It is translated as CASRIGLAVIYEQYF. This chain uses TRBV2 with TRBJ2-7, with 7 bases lining up with TRBD2. From germline, CDR1 is SNHLY and CDR2 FYNNEI. Trimming cost V 6 bases and J 3 bases; bases outside gene matches: 11. CDR3 length: 15 amino acids. The full variable domain, completed using reference TRBV2 and TRBJ2-7, is EPEVTQTPSHQVTQMGQEVILRCVPISNHLYFYWYRQILGQKVEFLVSFYNNEISEKSEIFDDQFSVERPDGSNFTLKIRSTKLEDSAMYFCASRIGLAVIYEQYFGPGTRLTVT.

Written as DNA, the CDR3 is TGTGCCATCAGCGCACAGCAGAACTATGGCTACACCTTC. Translating gives CAISAQQNYGYTF. This sequence joins TRBV10-3 and TRBJ1-2, with no clear D. The V gene's germline CDR1 is ENHRY and CDR2 SYGVKD. Trimming removed 6 bases at V and 2 bases at J, with 10 bases between. The CDR3 loop spans 13 amino acids.

The CDR3 spells CASSLVADDEQFF. The CDR3 coding sequence is TGTGCCAGCAGCTTGGTGGCAGATGATGAGCAGTTCTTC. The V call is TRBV5-6, the J call TRBJ2-1, with unresolved D. Deletions cut 0 bases from V and 8 bases from J, with 9 bases between. This CDR3 spans 13 amino acids. Germline lookup yields CDR1 SGHDT and CDR2 YYEEEE.

This rearrangement joins TRBV7-2 to TRBJ2-7, with TRBD1 identical over 10 bases. CDR3 length: 14 amino acids. V trimming: 5 bases; J trimming: 5 bases; junction bases outside the gene matches: 6. Germline V CDR1 and CDR2: SGHTA, FQGNSA. The CDR3 DNA is TGTGCCAGCAGCCCGCGACAGGGGGCGGACGAGCAGTACTTC. Its protein product is CASSPRQGADEQYF. The entire variable domain, with the rest obtained from reference TRBV7-2 and TRBJ2-7, is as follows: GAGVSQSPSNKVTEKGKDVELRCDPISGHTALYWYRQSLGQGLEFLIYFQGNSAPDKSGLPSDRFSAERTGGSVSTLTIQRTQQEDSAVYLCASSPRQGADEQYFGPGTRLTVT.

The chain employs TRBV3-1 (or the pseudogene TRBV3-2) and TRBJ2-3; 13 nucleotides agree with TRBD2. J gave up 7 bases and V 1 base, and 5 bases lay outside the gene matches. Germline V CDR1 and CDR2: LGHDT, YNNKEL (reference sequence). This CDR3 has 16 residues. This CDR3 is CASSQGTSGRANTQYF. The DNA of the CDR3 is TGTGCCAGCAGCCAAGGTACTAGCGGGAGGGCCAATACGCAGTATTTT.

The CDR3 spells CASSLVAGKGREQYF. In nucleotides, the CDR3 is TGTGCCAGCAGCTTGGTTGCGGGTAAAGGTCGAGAGCAGTACTTC. The rearrangement uses TRBV5-4 and TRBJ2-7, with D perhaps matching TRBD2 (5 bases). The V end was cut by 0 bases, the J end by 7 bases, with 17 bases between. In germline, CDR1 is SGHNT, CDR2 YYREEE (reference sequence). This CDR3 is 15 amino acids long. Supplemented by reference TRBV5-4 and TRBJ2-7, the full variable domain reads ETGVTQSPTHLIKTRGQQVTLRCSSQSGHNTVSWYQQALGQGPQFIFQYYREEENGRGNFPPRFSGLQFPNYSSELNVNALELDDSALYLCASSLVAGKGREQYFGPGTRLTVT.

The chain couples TRBV27 to TRBJ2-1; a weak D match, TRBD1 (6 bases). The germline V gene has CDR1 MNHEY and CDR2 SMNVEV (reference sequence). The V and J ends lost 5 bases and 8 bases respectively, with 16 bases between them. CDR3 size: 14 residues. The CDR3, as DNA: TGTGCCAGCAGTCCATCTTTAGGGGGTCATGAGCAGTTCTTC. It yields the protein CASSPSLGGHEQFF.

The rearrangement uses TRBV19 and TRBJ2-3; the match to TRBD2 covers 12 bases. Germline CDR1 and CDR2: LNHDA and SQIVND (reference sequence). Germline trimming cut 8 bases from V and 4 bases from J; bases unmatched to any gene: 7. The CDR3 is 15 residues long. CDR3 loop: CASRTSGGLPDTQYF. Here the CDR3 DNA reads TGTGCCAGTCGAACTAGCGGGGGGTTACCAGATACGCAGTATTTT.

The chain employs TRBV7-9 and TRBJ2-7; TRBD1 agrees at 8 bases. The CDR3 totals 14 residues. Germline values: CDR1 SEHNR, CDR2 FQNEAQ (reference sequence). V was pared by 4 bases and J by 1 base, with 3 bases of the junction left unmatched. In DNA, the CDR3 is TGTGCCAGCAGCTCGACAGGGGCTTCCTACGAGCAGTACTTC. Encoded protein: CASSSTGASYEQYF. Full variable domain (rest looked up from reference TRBV7-9 and TRBJ2-7): DTGVSQNPRHKITKRGQNVTFRCDPISEHNRLYWYRQTLGQGPEFLTYFQNEAQLEKSRLLSDRFSAERPKGSFSTLEIQRTEQGDSAMYLCASSSTGASYEQYFGPGTRLTVT.

This clone was seen just once. This chain uses TRBV25-1 with TRBJ2-1; 7 bases line up with TRBD1. Germline CDR1 and CDR2: MGHDK and SYGVNS. Trimming at V came to 3 bases and at J to 4 bases, leaving 6 bases not matched to a gene. The CDR3 loop spans 15 amino acids. CDR3 bases: TGTGCCAGCAGTGAGACAGGGTCTTTATACAATGAGCAGTTCTTC. This translates into CASSETGSLYNEQFF.